This T cell receptor beta chain stems from a study of blood T cell repertoires in COVID-19 (dated by TCRdb to 2019 to 2021). About the investigation overall: Samples covering the acute and convalescent phases of COVID-19 were provided by collaborators in the United States, Italy and Spain. The material from the prospective study consisted of cDNA or gDNA derived from T cells, B-cell-depleted T cells, or PBMCs. The dataset comprised deeply sampled blood TCRbeta repertoires from subjects exposed to, actively infected with, or recovered from COVID-19. A freely available public database, intended as a resource for researchers studying the immune response to SARS-CoV-2, is where the repertoires were released. Samples were obtained from the ongoing ImmuneRACE study (first 160 participants) and from 1,000 to 1,500 subjects provided by 6 global collaborators. The sample metadata nearly always contained a de-identified subject ID, COVID-19 status, age in years and sex. Where available, HLA class I and class II types were taken from metadata supplied by the sample provider and were not determined by assay-based typing.

The V and J ends are trimmed by 5 bases and 4 bases, leaving 18 bases between them. The CDR3 sequence holds 15 residues, the cysteine and phenylalanine included. Only the CDR3 region is kept as DNA, spanning 45 bases read in frame from base 1. The germline V gene encodes CDR1 MNHEY and CDR2 SMNVEV (reference sequence). What the research found in general, with its limitations: How much clinical and demographic metadata was included differed by source and by participant, and the metadata was provided uncurated.

TCRbeta CDR3 regions were amplified from genomic DNA using the immunoSEQ Assay, a bias-controlled multiplex PCR. From the authors' description of their analysis: The number of nucleated cells in each sample was estimated by amplification of reference gene primers within the assay. To quantify the absolute abundance of each unique TCRbeta CDR3 rearrangement, sequence reads were collapsed and filtered. For each sample, productive Simpson clonality was calculated as the square root of Simpson's diversity index across productive rearrangements. TCRdb provides this immuneACCESS table in a form limited to in-frame rearrangements. Some clones are lacking; in checked studies, under half of them reflect an unresolved V gene, and why the rest are absent is not known. V and J calls and clone size are given by that table; D and trimming were obtained from the DNA. A total of approximately 110,000 clones appear in this sample, around 91% of them only once. In total, the top ten clones hold about 30% of the sample.

The collaborating institutions used their own protocols to collect whole blood in K2EDTA tubes. For TCRbeta analysis, collaborators shipped samples in one of three forms: frozen whole blood, isolated PBMCs, or DNA extracted from either of those sample types. Remarks on this clone: Which antigen it targets is not known. One base away there is no much larger clone; base qualities are not given.

The sample taken for sequencing was peripheral blood. The rearranged segments are TRBV27 and TRBJ2-7; TRBD2 is a possible D gene, resting on 7 matching bases. The source of this sequence is an elderly woman with acute or convalescent COVID-19. The DNA reads as follows: TGTGCCAGCAGTCTTGTGTGGGGGGGCCGGTACGAGCAGTACTTC. Its protein product is CASSLVWGGRYEQYF.